One and the same sample provided the 30 T cell receptor beta chains below, sequenced in a study of TIL therapy for anti-PD-1-resistant metastatic lung cancer. The libraries were made with immunoSEQ v3. The table came from immunoSEQ multiplex PCR; TCRdb's copy has only in-frame clones and leaves some out. The table has 55,000 to 70,000 clones, over 75% seen once. Time point here: pre-treatment sample, taken before nivolumab and TIL therapy. Specimen: blood, collected at baseline. These receptors all stem from a person between 25 and 80 years old with non-small cell lung cancer.

The CDR3 reads CASSSLAGAADTQYF. DNA for the CDR3: TGTGCCAGCAGTTCCCTAGCGGGGGCAGCAGATACGCAGTATTTT. The chain employs TRBV7-8 and TRBJ2-3, with TRBD2 matching over 10 bases. V lost 6 bases to trimming and J lost 4 bases; unmatched junction nucleotides: 7. The CDR3 is 15 amino acids. Germline V gene lookup returns CDR1 SGHVS and CDR2 FQNEAQ.

The chain joins TRBV5-1 to TRBJ2-7, with a tentative D call TRBD1 (6 bases). Between the trimmed V and J ends, which lost 4 bases and 5 bases, there was a span of 16 bases. Germline-derived CDR1 and CDR2 are SGHRS and YFSETQ. The CDR3 consists of 14 residues. CDR3 in amino acids: CASSALQGVDEQYF. The CDR3 nucleotides read TGCGCCAGCAGCGCATTACAGGGTGTGGACGAGCAGTACTTC.

CDR3 nucleotides: TGTGCCAGCAGTTACGAGCTTCGACAGGGAAGTTATGGCTACACCTTC. This gives the protein CASSYELRQGSYGYTF. The chain has TRBV6-6 and TRBJ1-2, with TRBD1 matching over 7 bases. Per the germline V gene, CDR1 is MNHNY and CDR2 is SVGAGI (reference sequence). The CDR3 consists of 16 residues. V lost 2 bases and J lost 5; bases outside the gene matches: 11.

V and J are TRBV13 and TRBJ2-5; 7 bases are shared with TRBD1. Germline V gives CDR1 PRHDT, CDR2 FYEKMQ (reference sequence). This CDR3 comprises 13 residues. V gave up 3 bases and J gave up 5 bases; unmatched junction bases: 3. The CDR3 DNA reads TGTGCCAGCAGCTTGACAGGGATGGAGACCCAGTACTTC. Amino acid sequence: CASSLTGMETQYF. The full variable domain, completed using reference TRBV13 and TRBJ2-5, is AAGVIQSPRHLIKEKRETATLKCYPIPRHDTVYWYQQGPGQDPQFLISFYEKMQSDKGSIPDRFSAQQFSDYHSELNMSSLELGDSALYFCASSLTGMETQYFGPGTRLLVL.

V gene TRBV7-3 combines with J gene TRBJ1-5; D not certain. Germline CDR1 is SGHTA and CDR2 is FQGTGA. The CDR3 consists of 13 residues. The ends were cut back, 3 bases at V and 3 bases at J, with 6 bases in the middle. In DNA form, the CDR3 reads TGTGCCAGCAGCTTGTCGATCAATCAGCCCCAGCATTTT. Protein sequence: CASSLSINQPQHF.

V usage is TRBV5-5 and J usage is TRBJ2-3; no reliable D call. In germline, CDR1 is SGHKS, CDR2 YYEKEE (reference sequence). V was shortened by 7 bases and J by 1 base, with 19 bases between the two germline ends. CDR3 length: 16 amino acids. This chain's CDR3 is CASVTPGPQGTDTQYF. Written as DNA, the CDR3 is TGTGCCAGCGTCACCCCGGGCCCCCAGGGCACAGATACGCAGTATTTT.

The rearrangement joins TRBV29-1 to TRBJ1-5, with TRBD1 identical over 8 bases. V shed 5 bases and J 7 bases; nucleotides not matched to a gene: 4. This CDR3 is 12 amino acids long. Germline CDR1 is SQVTM and CDR2 is ANQGSEA. CDR3 in amino acids: CSVFTGGQPQHF. The CDR3 bases are TGCAGCGTTTTTACAGGGGGGCAGCCCCAGCATTTT.

In this sample, this clone turned up once. The chain couples TRBV14 to TRBJ1-2; TRBD1 matches at 8 bases. The CDR3 runs 14 residues. The J segment lost 5 bases and the V segment lost 3 bases, leaving 5 bases of the junction unmatched. In germline, CDR1 is SGHDN, CDR2 FVKESK. The CDR3 nucleotides are TGTGCCAGCAGCCATTTGGGGACAGGATATGGCTACACCTTC. Translating it yields CASSHLGTGYGYTF.

The gene calls are TRBV28 and TRBJ1-2, with a tentative D call TRBD1 (6 bases). This CDR3 has 16 residues. Germline V lookup: CDR1 MDHEN, CDR2 SYDVKM. V was clipped by 3 bases and J by 0 bases, with 14 bases between them. The CDR3 region is CASSLVGQPTNYGYTF. CDR3 sequence (DNA): TGTGCCAGCAGTTTGGTTGGACAGCCGACTAACTATGGCTACACCTTC.

The J gene is TRBJ2-2, the V gene TRBV6-5; no firm D call. Germline V gene lookup returns CDR1 MNHEY and CDR2 SVGAGI. V shed 4 bases and J shed 1 base, with 7 bases lying between them. The CDR3 consists of 14 residues. In nucleotides, the CDR3 is TGTGCCAGCAGTTCCGCGTTGAACACCGGGGAGCTGTTTTTT. Encoded protein: CASSSALNTGELFF.

V usage is TRBV18 and J usage is TRBJ2-1; the match to TRBD2 covers 8 bases. In germline, CDR1 is KGHSH, CDR2 LQKENI. The CDR3 length is 15 residues. The V gene end was trimmed by 0 bases and the J gene end by 5 bases; junction bases not matched to a gene: 3. DNA of the CDR3: TGTGCCAGCTCACCACCGAGCGGGAGCAACAATGAGCAGTTCTTC. This gives the protein CASSPPSGSNNEQFF.

The gene calls are TRBV3-1 (or the pseudogene TRBV3-2) and TRBJ2-2, with 10 bases fitting TRBD1. The CDR3 has 13 amino acids. The germline V gene has CDR1 LGHDT and CDR2 YNNKEL (reference sequence). V lost 11 bases to trimming and J lost 5 bases; unmatched junction nucleotides: 5. The CDR3 loop is CASTGQGTGELFF. As DNA, the CDR3 is TGTGCCTCCACGGGACAGGGGACCGGGGAGCTGTTTTTT.

CDR3 sequence (DNA): TGTGCCAGCACCGATCAGGGTGAAGAAAAACTGTTTTTT. Translating it yields CASTDQGEEKLFF. This chain links TRBV7-9 with TRBJ1-4, with D tentatively TRBD1 (5 bases). The V gene lost 7 bases and the J gene lost 8 bases, with 14 bases spanning the gap. Germline V gives CDR1 SEHNR, CDR2 FQNEAQ (reference sequence). The CDR3 is made up of 13 amino acids.

This chain connects TRBV4-2 to TRBJ2-3, with a possible D match to TRBD1 (6 bases). V lost 4 bases, J lost 4 bases, and 21 bases lay in between. Germline CDR1 reads LGHNA; CDR2 reads YNFKEQ. The CDR3 is 17 amino acids. In nucleotides, the CDR3 is TGTGCCAGCAGCCGGCATGAGGACAGCTTGTTAGCAGATACGCAGTATTTT. This codes for CASSRHEDSLLADTQYF.

The rearrangement uses TRBV25-1 and TRBJ2-7, with TRBD2 matching over 7 bases. J was trimmed by 7 bases and V by 0 bases; bases with no gene match: 15. Per the germline V gene, CDR1 is MGHDK and CDR2 is SYGVNS. This CDR3 contains 17 residues. CDR3 in DNA: TGTGCCAGCAGTGAATATGTGTCTCGGGGGGAAGGGCGGGAGCAGTACTTC. It translates to CASSEYVSRGEGREQYF.

This clone has a single count. The rearrangement uses TRBV5-1 and TRBJ2-3; 8 bases map to TRBD2. This CDR3 region has 16 residues. Germline values: CDR1 SGHRS, CDR2 YFSETQ. The V segment lost 2 bases and the J segment 1 base; nucleotides outside the gene matches: 6. The CDR3 DNA follows: TGCGCCAGCAGCTTCAAAAGCGGGGGAGGCACAGATACGCAGTATTTT. Translation gives CASSFKSGGGTDTQYF.

V usage is TRBV5-1 and J usage is TRBJ2-5; perhaps TRBD1 as D (5 bases). CDR1 is SGHRS and CDR2 is YFSETQ in the germline V gene. This CDR3 comprises 14 residues. The ends were cut back, 6 bases at V and 1 base at J, with 13 bases in the middle. The CDR3 reads CASNTGRAQETQYF. CDR3 sequence (DNA): TGCGCCAGCAATACAGGCCGGGCCCAAGAGACCCAGTACTTC.

The genes are TRBV6-1 and TRBJ1-1; D is unresolved. The CDR3 covers 14 residues. The V gene lost 11 bases and the J gene lost 2 bases, with 18 bases spanning the gap. The V gene's germline CDR1 is MNHNS and CDR2 SASEGT. The CDR3 sequence: CACLQIAPNTEAFF. The DNA of the CDR3 is TGTGCCTGTCTACAAATTGCGCCTAACACTGAAGCTTTCTTT.

The chain links TRBV30 to TRBJ2-2; tentative D call: TRBD1 (5 bases). Germline assignment: CDR1 GTSNPN and CDR2 SVGIG (reference sequence). The CDR3 spans 15 residues. Trimming removed 0 bases from V and 2 bases from J, with 10 bases in between. The CDR3: CAWSVPGINTGELFF. The CDR3 nucleotides read TGTGCCTGGAGTGTCCCAGGGATTAACACCGGGGAGCTGTTTTTT.

This clone was counted a single time. The gene calls are TRBV7-9 and TRBJ2-7; D is ambiguous. V gave up 0 bases and J gave up 0 bases, with 9 bases separating them. The CDR3 is 15 amino acids. Germline CDR1 and CDR2: SEHNR and FQNEAQ (reference sequence). The CDR3, as DNA: TGTGCCAGCAGCTTAGCCGGTGGGCCCTCCTACGAGCAGTACTTC. It is translated as CASSLAGGPSYEQYF.

The chain uses TRBV7-2 and TRBJ2-7; tentatively, D is TRBD2 (5 bases). Germline CDR1 reads SGHTA; CDR2 reads FQGNSA. The CDR3 contains 15 residues. The V end lost 5 bases, the J end lost 2 bases, and 16 bases lay between the germline ends. The CDR3 protein is CASSPSGRETYEQYF. CDR3 nucleotides: TGTGCCAGCAGCCCCAGCGGACGAGAAACCTACGAGCAGTACTTC.

This clone appeared once. The chain links TRBV6-5 to TRBJ1-3; D may be TRBD1 (5 bases). Looked up from germline, CDR1 is MNHEY and CDR2 is SVGAGI. Between the trimmed V and J ends, which lost 7 bases and 4 bases, there was a span of 14 bases. The CDR3 is 14 amino acids. The CDR3 reads CASTETGLGNTIYF. The CDR3 bases are TGTGCCAGCACCGAAACAGGTCTGGGAAACACCATATATTTT.

The V and J genes are TRBV4-1 and TRBJ2-5; TRBD2 matches 10 bases. The CDR3 totals 16 residues. Losses at the gene ends were 4 bases for V and 2 bases for J; bases not matched to a gene: 7. The germline V gene has CDR1 MGHRA and CDR2 YSYEKL. DNA for the CDR3: TGCGCCAGCAGCCTTTCTAGCGGGAGCCGTCAAGAGACCCAGTACTTC. The encoded protein is CASSLSSGSRQETQYF.

This chain connects TRBV30 to TRBJ1-6, with D possibly being TRBD1 (6 bases). Germline CDR1 and CDR2: GTSNPN and SVGIG (reference sequence). Trimming took off 5 bases at V and 5 bases at J, with 7 bases between the two ends. This CDR3 is built from 12 residues. CDR3 nucleotides: TGTGCCTGGGGACAGAATAATTCACCCCTCCACTTT. Translation: CAWGQNNSPLHF.

Notes on this clone: Relative to the germline gene, one junction end is altered; a read error may explain this. The chain combines TRBV2 with TRBJ2-7; D not certain. CDR1 and CDR2 from the germline V gene are SNHLY and FYNNEI. This CDR3 is 13 amino acids long. CDR3 coding DNA: TGTGCCAGCAGTGAAATAGGACCTTACAGTGAGCACTTC. It encodes CASSEIGPYSEHF.

CDR3 nucleotide sequence: TGTGCCAGCAGCTTAAACTTCGGGGAGCTGTTTTTT. Protein sequence: CASSLNFGELFF. The chain employs TRBV6-2 or TRBV6-3 and TRBJ2-2; no firm D call. Trimming shortened V by 6 bases and J by 7 bases, and 9 bases separated the two germline ends. This CDR3 has 12 amino acids. The germline CDR1 and CDR2 sequences are MNHEY and SVGEGT.

The rearrangement uses TRBV10-1 and TRBJ1-3; 10 bases align to TRBD1. This CDR3 has 17 amino acids. V shed 6 bases, J shed 0 bases, and the junction held 8 bases outside the gene matches. Germline lookup yields CDR1 WNHNN and CDR2 SYGVQD (reference sequence). The CDR3 region has the DNA TGCGCCAGCAGAAAGACCGGGACAGGGGACTCTGGAAACACCATATATTTT. Translation gives CASRKTGTGDSGNTIYF.

The rearrangement links TRBV6-5 to TRBJ2-3; a weak D match, TRBD1 (5 bases). CDR1 and CDR2 (germline): MNHEY, SVGAGI. There are 14 residues in the CDR3. Trimming took 6 bases from V and 2 from J, leaving 12 bases between them. Written as DNA, the CDR3 is TGTGCCAGCAGGGCAAGGGGTTCCACAGATACGCAGTATTTT. Its protein product is CASRARGSTDTQYF.

The J gene is TRBJ1-1, the V gene TRBV27; 9 nucleotides agree with TRBD1. J gave up 3 bases and V 3 bases, and 5 bases lay outside the gene matches. This CDR3 has 15 amino acids. Germline-derived CDR1 and CDR2 are MNHEY and SMNVEV (reference sequence). The CDR3 DNA follows: TGTGCCAGCAGTTTGACAGGGGGAGCGTACACTGAAGCTTTCTTT. The encoded protein is CASSLTGGAYTEAFF.

The chain combines TRBV27 with TRBJ1-2; weak D call: TRBD1 (6 bases). Germline loops: CDR1 MNHEY, CDR2 SMNVEV (reference sequence). The CDR3 spans 14 residues. V was pared by 5 bases and J by 4 bases, with 14 bases between. The CDR3 nucleotides are TGTGCCAGCAGTAACGGGGGCAGGCTCTATGGCTACACCTTC. As protein: CASSNGGRLYGYTF.